The 32 T cell receptor beta chains below all came from one sample that was sequenced in a study of blood T cells in healthy people across ages. A J-beta primer mix and a sample-barcoded 5' primer were used in a second PCR of roughly 7 to 12 cycles. TCRdb passed the 5' RACE reads through MiXCR, listing each CDR3 protein once. The sample lists 1.5 million to 2 million distinct CDR3 sequences; approximately 28% were seen once. What was sequenced was blood. These receptor sequences come from a woman in her thirties in good health.

This clonotype has only one observation. The J gene is TRBJ2-3, the V gene TRBV5-5; D is undetermined. The CDR3 loop spans 14 amino acids. Germline CDR1 is SGHKS and CDR2 is YYEKEE (reference sequence). Trimming took off 4 bases at V and 2 bases at J, with 11 bases between the two ends. The CDR3 nucleotides read TGTGCCAGCAGCGTCCGCGCCCACACAGATACGCAGTATTTT. Protein product: CASSVRAHTDTQYF. Using reference TRBV5-5 and TRBJ2-3 for the parts outside the CDR3, the full variable domain is DAGVTQSPTHLIKTRGQQVTLRCSPISGHKSVSWYQQVLGQGPQFIFQYYEKEERGRGNFPDRFSARQFPNYSSELNVNALLLGDSALYLCASSVRAHTDTQYFGPGTRLTVL.

This clonotype was detected a few times. CDR3 residues: CASSPRALAARETQYF. The CDR3 nucleotides read TGCGCCAGCAGCCCACGAGCCCTAGCGGCCCGGGAGACCCAGTACTTC. The V call is TRBV5-1, the J call TRBJ2-5; 7 nucleotides agree with TRBD2. V was pared by 4 bases and J by 5 bases, with 14 bases of the junction left unmatched. The CDR3 loop spans 16 amino acids. Germline V gene sequence: CDR1 SGHRS, CDR2 YFSETQ.

This chain uses TRBV12-3 or TRBV12-4 with TRBJ2-3, with 10 bases identical to TRBD2. J gave up 6 bases and V 6 bases, and 6 bases lay outside the gene matches. This CDR3 comprises 14 residues. The CDR3 loop is CASSQTSGLDTQYF. The CDR3 DNA reads as TGTGCCAGCAGCCAGACTAGCGGGCTGGATACGCAGTATTTT.

Written as DNA, the CDR3 is TGTGCCGGCCGCTTAAGGGGACAGGGGTACGAGCAGTACTTC. This gives the protein CAGRLRGQGYEQYF. The rearrangement uses TRBV7-2 and TRBJ2-7; TRBD1 aligns across 10 bases. This CDR3 comprises 14 residues. V was clipped by 11 bases and J by 4 bases; unmatched bases: 11. The germline gives CDR1 SGHTA, CDR2 FQGNSA.

The chain is built from TRBV5-1 and TRBJ2-3; 7 bases agree with TRBD1. The CDR3 runs 15 residues. Germline V gene sequence: CDR1 SGHRS, CDR2 YFSETQ. V lost 2 bases to trimming and J lost 4 bases; unmatched junction nucleotides: 7. CDR3 sequence: CASSFGTVGSDTQYF. The DNA for the CDR3 is TGCGCCAGCAGCTTTGGGACAGTGGGGTCAGATACGCAGTATTTT.

The chain is built from TRBV6-1 and TRBJ2-5; the D is unclear. The V gene's germline CDR1 is MNHNS and CDR2 SASEGT. V was clipped by 6 bases and J by 0 bases, with 14 bases between them. The CDR3 loop spans 15 amino acids. CDR3 DNA: TGTGCCAGCAGCCCAACCCTGGGGTACCAAGAGACCCAGTACTTC. Translation gives CASSPTLGYQETQYF.

The chain couples TRBV20-1 to TRBJ2-7, with 10 bases that match TRBD1. CDR3 length: 14 residues. V dropped 6 bases and J dropped 1; count of bases not matched to a gene: 6. Germline CDR1 DFQATT, CDR2 SNEGSKA (reference sequence). The CDR3 bases are TGCAGTGCCGGGGACAGGGGATCATCCTACGAGCAGTACTTC. Translation: CSAGDRGSSYEQYF.

This clonotype was observed a few times. CDR3 amino acids: CASSSGDRGQRPQHF. The CDR3 DNA reads TGTGCCAGCAGCTCAGGTGACAGGGGACAAAGGCCCCAGCATTTT. This sequence joins TRBV5-5 and TRBJ1-5; TRBD1 matches at 8 bases. The ends lost 3 bases at V and 9 bases at J; junction bases unmatched: 11. This CDR3 contains 15 residues. Germline assignment: CDR1 SGHKS and CDR2 YYEKEE (reference sequence). The full variable domain, completed using reference TRBV5-5 and TRBJ1-5, is DAGVTQSPTHLIKTRGQQVTLRCSPISGHKSVSWYQQVLGQGPQFIFQYYEKEERGRGNFPDRFSARQFPNYSSELNVNALLLGDSALYLCASSSGDRGQRPQHFGDGTRLSIL.

This chain links TRBV6-1 with TRBJ1-5; D not resolved. Germline-derived CDR1 and CDR2 are MNHNS and SASEGT. CDR3 length equals 14 residues. Between the trimmed V and J ends, which lost 7 bases and 6 bases, there was a span of 16 bases. The CDR3 spells CASTQPAGSQPQHF. CDR3 nucleotides: TGTGCCAGCACCCAGCCCGCCGGGAGTCAGCCCCAGCATTTT.

This clonotype occurred a few times. The chain carries TRBV7-9 and TRBJ1-1, with a tentative D call TRBD1 (6 bases). Germline CDR1 SEHNR, CDR2 FQNEAQ (reference sequence). V lost 5 bases and J lost 5, with 15 bases in between. The CDR3 sequence is 14 residues long. CDR3 loop: CASSTYAGETEAFF. DNA of the CDR3: TGTGCCAGCAGCACGTACGCAGGGGAGACTGAAGCTTTCTTT.

With respect to this clonotype: Being one base from a much bigger clone, this may be a read error. The rearrangement joins TRBV5-1 to TRBJ2-6; perhaps TRBD1 as D (5 bases). This CDR3 spans 17 amino acids. Germline loops: CDR1 SGHRS, CDR2 YFSETQ. This CDR3 is CASNLAARSSGANVRTF. CDR3 DNA: TGCGCCAGCAATCTTGCGGCGAGGTCCTCTGGGGCCAACGTCCGGACTTTC.

This clonotype has just a few counts. This sequence joins TRBV24-1 and TRBJ2-1; D may be TRBD2 (6 bases). V was trimmed by 5 bases and J by 8 bases, leaving 15 bases between them. CDR1 is KGHDR and CDR2 is SFDVKD in the germline V gene. The CDR3 runs 14 residues. This chain's CDR3 is CATSAPGRIDEQFF. CDR3 bases: TGTGCCACCAGTGCCCCGGGGAGGATAGATGAGCAGTTCTTC.

The table lists this clonotype with many counts. The J gene is TRBJ2-7, the V gene TRBV10-3, with D uncertain. Trimming cost V 0 bases and J 4 bases, with 10 bases left between them. This CDR3 is 14 amino acids long. The V gene's germline CDR1 is ENHRY and CDR2 SYGVKD. The CDR3: CAISESNGRYEQYF. The CDR3 DNA sequence: TGTGCCATCAGTGAGTCGAACGGGCGATACGAGCAGTACTTC.

The sample holds a few counts of this clonotype. This chain uses TRBV12-3 or TRBV12-4 with TRBJ1-2, with unresolved D. Trimming cost V 3 bases and J 7 bases, with 18 bases left between them. This CDR3 contains 15 residues. DNA of the CDR3: TGTGCCAGCAGTTTCCGGACCCTCGGACTATCTGGCTACACCTTC. Protein product: CASSFRTLGLSGYTF.

Many counts were recorded for this clonotype. The chain links TRBV7-3 to TRBJ2-6; weak D call: TRBD1 (6 bases). CDR1 and CDR2 (germline): SGHTA, FQGTGA. The CDR3 is 20 residues long. V was shortened by 3 bases and J by 0 bases, with 21 bases between the two germline ends. Written as DNA, the CDR3 is TGTGCCAGCAGCTTTAGGTGGAGTCCAGGGGCTGCCTCTGGGGCCAACGTCCTGACTTTC. Translation gives CASSFRWSPGAASGANVLTF.

This clonotype came up a few times. The chain has TRBV20-1 and TRBJ2-1, with TRBD2 matching over 12 bases. The V gene end was trimmed by 0 bases and the J gene end by 3 bases; junction bases not matched to a gene: 6. CDR3 length: 17 residues. Germline-derived CDR1 and CDR2 are DFQATT and SNEGSKA (reference sequence). The CDR3 here is CSARDTSGGKNYNEQFF. The CDR3 DNA sequence: TGCAGTGCTAGAGATACTAGCGGGGGGAAAAACTACAATGAGCAGTTCTTC.

This chain connects TRBV20-1 to TRBJ1-1; 9 bases are shared with TRBD1. V gave up 6 bases and J gave up 4 bases; unmatched junction bases: 12. In germline, CDR1 is DFQATT, CDR2 SNEGSKA (reference sequence). The CDR3 runs to 15 residues. The CDR3: CSAADRGSFSTEAFF. Written as DNA, the CDR3 is TGCAGTGCAGCAGACAGGGGGTCCTTCTCCACTGAAGCTTTCTTT.

This clonotype was picked up many times. The CDR3 DNA reads as TGTGCCAGCAGCCCTCGGACTAGCGCCTACGAGCAGTACTTC. Its protein is CASSPRTSAYEQYF. The J gene is TRBJ2-7, the V gene TRBV7-9; 9 nucleotides agree with TRBD2. J was trimmed by 2 bases and V by 5 bases; bases with no gene match: 4. This CDR3 comprises 14 residues. Germline loops: CDR1 SEHNR, CDR2 FQNEAQ (reference sequence).

This clonotype was recorded a few times. This chain uses TRBV20-1 with TRBJ2-7; 11 nucleotides match TRBD1. Germline V gene sequence: CDR1 DFQATT, CDR2 SNEGSKA (reference sequence). The CDR3 runs to 13 residues. V gave up 6 bases and J gave up 6 bases; unmatched junction bases: 7. CDR3 sequence reads: CSARLDRGPEQYF. In nucleotides, the CDR3 is TGCAGTGCCAGATTGGACAGGGGGCCCGAGCAGTACTTC.

In the case of this clonotype: Its ends do not fully match the called genes, so a read error is possible. This chain connects TRBV5-1 to TRBJ2-7; the D call may be TRBD1 or TRBD2 (5 bases each). The CDR3 sequence is 14 residues long. Germline V gives CDR1 SGHRS, CDR2 YFSETQ. For the CDR3, the DNA is TGCGCCAGCAGCTTGGGAGGGGTCACCTACGGGCAGTACTTC. Its translation is CASSLGGVTYGQYF.

This clonotype occurred many times. This chain uses TRBV7-2 with TRBJ2-5; D gene unclear. The germline CDR1 and CDR2 sequences are SGHTA and FQGNSA. The CDR3 consists of 13 residues. Between the trimmed V and J ends, which lost 1 base and 3 bases, there was a span of 6 bases. The CDR3 loop reads CASSLEREETQYF. The CDR3 bases are TGTGCCAGCAGCTTAGAACGGGAAGAGACCCAGTACTTC.

As concerns this clonotype: A much bigger clone sits one base away, suggesting this may be a read error. The chain is built from TRBV20-1 and TRBJ1-2, with D uncertain. CDR1 and CDR2 (germline): DFQATT, SNEGSKA (reference sequence). CDR3 length: 13 residues. CDR3 bases: TGCGGTGCTAGTGACGGAAACCGCTATGGCTACACCTTC. Translated: CGASDGNRYGYTF.

This clonotype was observed many times. This chain connects TRBV20-1 to TRBJ2-7; tentative D call: TRBD2 (5 bases). The germline CDR1 and CDR2 sequences are DFQATT and SNEGSKA (reference sequence). The CDR3 loop spans 14 amino acids. Trimming took off 2 bases at V and 2 bases at J, with 13 bases between the two ends. Here the CDR3 DNA reads TGCAGTGCTAGACGTAATAGCGCCACCTACGAGCAGTACTTC. It yields the protein CSARRNSATYEQYF.

The V and J genes are TRBV28 and TRBJ2-7; D perhaps matches TRBD2 (5 bases). Germline lookup yields CDR1 MDHEN and CDR2 SYDVKM. The CDR3 runs to 13 residues. V lost 6 bases and J 5 bases, leaving 14 bases between the germline ends. This chain's CDR3 is CASRFLPRDEQYF. The DNA of the CDR3 is TGTGCCAGCAGATTCTTACCGAGGGACGAGCAGTACTTC.

This clonotype was detected only once. The V gene is TRBV6-1, the J gene TRBJ1-1; tentatively, D is TRBD1 (5 bases). Per the germline V gene, CDR1 is MNHNS and CDR2 is SASEGT. This CDR3 comprises 14 residues. V lost 6 bases and J 7 bases, leaving 18 bases between the germline ends. This CDR3 reads CASSDPGRGIEAFF. The CDR3 coding sequence is TGTGCCAGCAGCGACCCTGGGAGGGGTATTGAAGCTTTCTTT.

This clonotype was seen many times. The chain carries TRBV29-1 and TRBJ2-5; D remains ambiguous. CDR1 is SQVTM and CDR2 is ANQGSEA in the germline V gene. The CDR3 length is 12 residues. V dropped 4 bases and J dropped 5 bases, with 11 bases sitting between them. The CDR3 reads CSVVSSGETQYF. CDR3 sequence (DNA): TGCAGCGTTGTCTCCTCCGGGGAGACCCAGTACTTC.

This clonotype was counted at least ten times. The V gene is TRBV7-3, the J gene TRBJ2-5; D uncertain. V was trimmed by 6 bases and J by 2 bases, leaving 10 bases between them. Germline CDR1 and CDR2: SGHTA and FQGTGA. The CDR3 covers 13 residues. This chain's CDR3 is CASRPGPQETQYF. The CDR3 nucleotides read TGTGCCAGCAGGCCGGGTCCTCAAGAGACCCAGTACTTC.

This chain uses TRBV20-1 with TRBJ2-4, with 7 positions matching TRBD1. Germline V gene sequence: CDR1 DFQATT, CDR2 SNEGSKA (reference sequence). The V and J ends lost 2 bases and 13 bases, in that order; junction bases with no gene match: 14. The CDR3 runs to 14 residues. CDR3 amino acids: CSARQGQLYYEQYF. In nucleotides, the CDR3 is TGCAGTGCTAGACAGGGACAGTTGTACTACGAACAGTACTTC.

The V call is TRBV6-5, the J call TRBJ2-3; 7 positions agree with TRBD1. J gave up 2 bases and V 6 bases, and 5 bases lay outside the gene matches. Looked up from germline, CDR1 is MNHEY and CDR2 is SVGAGI. The CDR3 consists of 14 residues. CDR3 residues: CASRFQGVTDTQYF. For the CDR3, the DNA is TGTGCCAGCAGATTCCAGGGGGTCACAGATACGCAGTATTTT.

As DNA, the CDR3 is TGTGCCAGCAGCCCTAATCCGGGGGAGCAGTTCTTC. Translation: CASSPNPGEQFF. The rearrangement links TRBV7-9 to TRBJ2-1; a possible D gene is TRBD2 (5 bases). This CDR3 comprises 12 residues. The V end was cut by 5 bases, the J end by 10 bases, with 12 bases between. Germline assignment: CDR1 SEHNR and CDR2 FQNEAQ (reference sequence).

This clonotype was seen more than once but under ten times. V is TRBV11-2 and J is TRBJ2-7; D remains ambiguous. Per the germline V gene, CDR1 is SGHAT and CDR2 is FQNNGV. Trimming cost V 1 base and J 7 bases, with 11 bases left between them. This CDR3 is built from 13 residues. Here the CDR3 DNA reads TGTGCCAGCAGCTTAGGTGTTCTCTGGGAGCAGTACTTC. It is translated as CASSLGVLWEQYF. The full variable domain, its missing parts supplied by reference TRBV11-2 and TRBJ2-7, is EAGVAQSPRYKIIEKRQSVAFWCNPISGHATLYWYQQILGQGPKLLIQFQNNGVVDDSQLPKDRFSAERLKGVDSTLKIQPAKLEDSAVYLCASSLGVLWEQYFGPGTRLTVT.

This clonotype was found many times. The chain uses TRBV7-2 and TRBJ2-5; D perhaps matches TRBD2 (5 bases). Trimming cost V 3 bases and J 7 bases, with 21 bases left between them. The CDR3 runs 16 residues. In germline, CDR1 is SGHTA, CDR2 FQGNSA. CDR3 DNA: TGTGCCAGCAGCTTCCGATCGGGAACCAGAAGCGGGACCCAGTACTTC. Encoded protein: CASSFRSGTRSGTQYF.